This is a list of T cell receptor beta chains from one sample in a study of OX40 agonist ivuxolimab in advanced cancers. Profiled with immunoSEQ multiplex PCR; TCRdb holds only in-frame clones, not every one. The sample comprises tens of thousands of clones, around 81% of which are singletons, and 2.5% to 3% rests with the top ten. The input for sequencing was CD4+ or CD8+ T cells sorted from blood, taken in a trial of the OX40 agonist ivuxolimab. These receptors all come from an adult with an advanced solid tumor such as melanoma, head and neck, liver or kidney cancer. Both conserved end residues are part of each CDR3. The order of the fields is J gene, V gene, clone size, D gene, CDR3 length, CDR3 protein, CDR3 DNA. D genes are given only for firm matches. Some rows mark clone size as missing; the rest say once, few, many or name a class of expanded clone.

J: TRBJ2-2; V: TRBV29-1; size: NA; D: TRBD1; length: 13; CDR3: CSVATGITGELFF; DNA: TGCAGCGTTGCGACAGGGATCACCGGGGAGCTGTTTTTT
J: TRBJ2-3; V: TRBV18; size: NA; D: TRBD2; length: 15; CDR3: CASSPGLAVTDTQYF; DNA: TGTGCCAGCTCGCCGGGACTAGCGGTCACAGATACGCAGTATTTT
J: TRBJ2-7; V: TRBV27; size: once; D: NA; length: 12; CDR3: CASSPTRTDFVF; DNA: TGTGCCAGCAGTCCGACCAGGACAGATTTCGTCTTC
J: TRBJ2-7; V: TRBV30; size: once; D: TRBD2; length: 15; CDR3: CAWSMSGASSYEQYF; DNA: TGTGCCTGGAGTATGAGCGGGGCCAGCTCCTACGAGCAGTACTTC
J: TRBJ1-2; V: TRBV4-2; size: NA; D: NA; length: 12; CDR3: CASSQDRGGYTF; DNA: TGTGCCAGCAGCCAAGATAGGGGGGGCTACACCTTC
J: TRBJ2-5; V: TRBV10-3; size: NA; D: NA; length: 14; CDR3: CAIRPGLGQETQYF; DNA: TGTGCCATCAGGCCGGGACTGGGCCAAGAGACCCAGTACTTC
J: TRBJ2-4; V: TRBV18; size: NA; D: NA; length: 19; CDR3: CASSPPTGQGFPAKNIQYF; DNA: TGTGCCAGCTCACCACCCACAGGGCAGGGGTTCCCAGCCAAAAACATTCAGTACTTC
J: TRBJ2-7; V: TRBV11-2; size: NA; D: TRBD1; length: 15; CDR3: CASSLLYRGIYEQYF; DNA: TGTGCCAGCAGCTTATTATACAGGGGGATCTACGAGCAGTACTTC
J: TRBJ1-2; V: TRBV12-2; size: NA; D: NA; length: 13; CDR3: CAYWRGKDYGYTF; DNA: TGTGCTTATTGGAGGGGTAAGGACTATGGCTACACCTTC
J: TRBJ1-2; V: TRBV7-9; size: NA; D: NA; length: 15; CDR3: CASSQDRWGNYGYTF; DNA: TGTGCCAGCAGTCAAGACCGGTGGGGTAACTATGGCTACACCTTC
J: TRBJ2-3; V: TRBV30; size: NA; D: TRBD2; length: 14; CDR3: CAWSRGGNTDTQYF; DNA: TGTGCCTGGAGTCGGGGGGGGAACACAGATACGCAGTATTTT
J: TRBJ2-7; V: TRBV6-5; size: NA; D: NA; length: 11; CDR3: CASMDGYEQYF; DNA: TGTGCCAGCATGGACGGCTACGAGCAGTACTTC
J: TRBJ2-7; V: TRBV18; size: NA; D: NA; length: 13; CDR3: CASSAGSGREQYF; DNA: TGTGCCAGCTCCGCCGGCTCGGGGAGGGAGCAGTACTTC
J: TRBJ1-5; V: TRBV5-5; size: NA; D: NA; length: 16; CDR3: CASSSVGTPFNQPQHF; DNA: TGTGCCAGCAGTTCCGTCGGGACACCTTTCAATCAGCCCCAGCATTTT
J: TRBJ2-3; V: TRBV6-6; size: once; D: NA; length: 13; CDR3: CASGYSSTDTQYF; DNA: TGTGCCAGCGGGTACTCGAGCACAGATACGCAGTATTTT